This is a list of T cell receptor beta chains from one sample in a study of early T cells in non-severe SARS-CoV-2 infection. One entry per CDR3 protein, called by TCRdb with MiXCR from the 5' RACE reads. The sample records approximately 35,000 distinct CDR3 sequences, more than 4% being singletons. Sequencing was performed on whole blood. These receptors were taken from an adult who was a healthcare worker with PCR-confirmed SARS-CoV-2 infection or an uninfected control (not recorded which). CDR3s include the opening cysteine and the closing phenylalanine or tryptophan. Each record gives: D gene, V gene, CDR3 length, J gene, clone size, CDR3 protein, CDR3 DNA. A D gene is named only where the DNA matches it firmly. Expanded clones get a size class; other rows say once, few or many, or leave the size out.

D gene: TRBD1; V gene: TRBV5-1; CDR3 length: 14; J gene: TRBJ1-1; clone size: many; CDR3 protein: CASSLRGQDTEAFF; CDR3 DNA: TGCGCCAGCAGCCTCAGGGGGCAGGACACTGAAGCTTTCTTT
D gene: TRBD2; V gene: TRBV3-1; CDR3 length: 15; J gene: TRBJ2-7; clone size: NA; CDR3 protein: CASSPQTSGTYEQYF; CDR3 DNA: TGTGCCAGCAGCCCGCAAACTAGCGGGACGTACGAGCAGTACTTC
D gene: TRBD1; V gene: TRBV19; CDR3 length: 15; J gene: TRBJ1-4; clone size: many; CDR3 protein: CASRPSGGLGEKLFF; CDR3 DNA: TGTGCCAGTAGGCCCTCAGGGGGCTTAGGGGAAAAACTGTTTTTT
D gene: NA; V gene: TRBV21-1; CDR3 length: 13; J gene: TRBJ2-3; clone size: few; CDR3 protein: CASSKPSGVTQYF; CDR3 DNA: TGTGCCAGCAGCAAACCCTCCGGGGTTACGCAGTATTTT
D gene: NA; V gene: TRBV6-5; CDR3 length: 15; J gene: TRBJ2-3; clone size: many; CDR3 protein: CASSSGLLSTDTQYF; CDR3 DNA: TGTGCCAGCAGTTCAGGGCTGCTCAGCACAGATACGCAGTATTTT
D gene: NA; V gene: TRBV18; CDR3 length: 14; J gene: TRBJ2-7; clone size: many; CDR3 protein: CASSTNDRVGEQYF; CDR3 DNA: TGTGCCAGCTCGACGAACGACAGAGTGGGAGAGCAGTACTTC
D gene: NA; V gene: TRBV7-2; CDR3 length: 14; J gene: TRBJ1-5; clone size: many; CDR3 protein: CASSLGGNIQPQHF; CDR3 DNA: TGTGCCAGCAGCTTAGGAGGGAATATCCAGCCCCAGCATTTT
D gene: TRBD2; V gene: TRBV7-9; CDR3 length: 15; J gene: TRBJ2-1; clone size: many; CDR3 protein: CASSPRGTGYNEQFF; CDR3 DNA: TGTGCCAGCAGCCCGCGGGGGACTGGCTACAATGAGCAGTTCTTC
D gene: TRBD1; V gene: TRBV9; CDR3 length: 16; J gene: TRBJ2-3; clone size: many; CDR3 protein: CASSVAPTGGTDTQYF; CDR3 DNA: TGTGCCAGCAGCGTAGCCCCGACAGGGGGCACAGATACGCAGTATTTT
D gene: TRBD1; V gene: TRBV7-2; CDR3 length: 16; J gene: TRBJ1-5; clone size: many; CDR3 protein: CASSLGQGANNQPQHF; CDR3 DNA: TGTGCCAGCAGCTTAGGGCAGGGGGCGAACAATCAGCCCCAGCATTTT
D gene: TRBD2; V gene: TRBV27; CDR3 length: 15; J gene: TRBJ2-7; clone size: many; CDR3 protein: CASSLSAGGSYEQYF; CDR3 DNA: TGTGCCAGCAGTTTATCTGCGGGGGGCTCCTACGAGCAGTACTTC
D gene: NA; V gene: TRBV19; CDR3 length: 15; J gene: TRBJ2-7; clone size: many; CDR3 protein: CASTAPGHPLGEQYF; CDR3 DNA: TGTGCCAGTACCGCCCCCGGGCACCCGTTGGGGGAGCAGTACTTC
D gene: TRBD1; V gene: TRBV9; CDR3 length: 17; J gene: TRBJ1-2; clone size: many; CDR3 protein: CASSVADRGRPNYGYTF; CDR3 DNA: TGTGCCAGCAGCGTAGCTGACAGGGGGAGACCTAACTATGGCTACACCTTC
D gene: NA; V gene: TRBV24-1; CDR3 length: 17; J gene: TRBJ2-1; clone size: many; CDR3 protein: CATSDGQSGLVYNEQFF; CDR3 DNA: TGTGCCACCAGTGATGGTCAGTCGGGCCTCGTCTACAATGAGCAGTTCTTC
D gene: TRBD2; V gene: TRBV20-1; CDR3 length: 15; J gene: TRBJ2-7; clone size: many; CDR3 protein: CSAEDGTSGSYEQYF; CDR3 DNA: TGCAGTGCCGAGGACGGGACTAGCGGATCCTACGAGCAGTACTTC
D gene: NA; V gene: TRBV20-1; CDR3 length: 15; J gene: TRBJ1-5; clone size: NA; CDR3 protein: CSAVTGTYSNQPQHF; CDR3 DNA: TGCAGTGCTGTCACAGGGACTTATAGCAATCAGCCCCAGCATTTT
D gene: TRBD2; V gene: TRBV3-1; CDR3 length: 17; J gene: TRBJ2-5; clone size: many; CDR3 protein: CASSPGLAGGPRETQYF; CDR3 DNA: TGTGCCAGCAGCCCGGGACTAGCGGGGGGCCCAAGAGAGACCCAGTACTTC
D gene: TRBD2; V gene: TRBV9; CDR3 length: 15; J gene: TRBJ2-5; clone size: many; CDR3 protein: CASSAHPTSGETQYF; CDR3 DNA: TGTGCCAGCAGCGCCCACCCGACTAGCGGGGAGACCCAGTACTTC
D gene: NA; V gene: TRBV6-5; CDR3 length: 14; J gene: TRBJ1-1; clone size: many; CDR3 protein: CASTQRTSNTEAFF; CDR3 DNA: TGTGCCAGCACCCAACGAACATCGAACACTGAAGCTTTCTTT
D gene: NA; V gene: TRBV7-7; CDR3 length: 15; J gene: TRBJ2-2; clone size: many; CDR3 protein: CASSFLESGTGELFF; CDR3 DNA: TGTGCCAGCAGCTTCCTCGAGTCGGGCACCGGGGAGCTGTTTTTT
D gene: NA; V gene: TRBV28; CDR3 length: 13; J gene: TRBJ1-3; clone size: many; CDR3 protein: CASSSGVRNTIYF; CDR3 DNA: TGTGCCAGCAGCAGCGGGGTTAGAAACACCATATATTTT
D gene: TRBD2; V gene: TRBV10-3; CDR3 length: 19; J gene: TRBJ2-1; clone size: many; CDR3 protein: CAISESGLASISSYNEQFF; CDR3 DNA: TGTGCCATCAGTGAGTCCGGACTAGCGTCTATCAGCTCCTACAATGAGCAGTTCTTC
D gene: TRBD1; V gene: TRBV28; CDR3 length: 15; J gene: TRBJ2-7; clone size: many; CDR3 protein: CASSLGPDRGYEQYF; CDR3 DNA: TGTGCCAGCAGTTTGGGCCCGGACAGGGGGTACGAGCAGTACTTC
D gene: TRBD2; V gene: TRBV7-2; CDR3 length: 17; J gene: TRBJ2-1; clone size: many; CDR3 protein: CASSPFLRRGAMDEQFF; CDR3 DNA: TGTGCCAGCAGTCCCTTTCTACGGCGGGGGGCTATGGATGAGCAGTTCTTC
D gene: TRBD1; V gene: TRBV7-9; CDR3 length: 15; J gene: TRBJ1-4; clone size: many; CDR3 protein: CATEGHRGANEKLFF; CDR3 DNA: TGTGCCACCGAGGGACACAGGGGTGCAAATGAAAAACTGTTTTTT
D gene: TRBD1; V gene: TRBV19; CDR3 length: 16; J gene: TRBJ2-7; clone size: few; CDR3 protein: CASSILTGTGIYEQYF; CDR3 DNA: TGTGCCAGTAGTATATTGACCGGGACAGGGATCTACGAGCAGTACTTC
D gene: NA; V gene: TRBV4-2; CDR3 length: 12; J gene: TRBJ1-2; clone size: many; CDR3 protein: CASSQEGYGYTF; CDR3 DNA: TGTGCCAGCAGCCAAGAGGGGTATGGCTACACCTTC
D gene: NA; V gene: TRBV29-1; CDR3 length: 13; J gene: TRBJ1-5; clone size: many; CDR3 protein: CSVQGQVGQPQHF; CDR3 DNA: TGCAGCGTCCAAGGGCAGGTGGGTCAGCCCCAGCATTTT
D gene: NA; V gene: TRBV7-2; CDR3 length: 15; J gene: TRBJ2-1; clone size: many; CDR3 protein: CASSLDGSSYNEQFF; CDR3 DNA: TGTGCCAGCAGCTTAGACGGGAGTTCCTACAATGAGCAGTTCTTC
D gene: NA; V gene: TRBV9; CDR3 length: 11; J gene: TRBJ1-1; clone size: many; CDR3 protein: CASSGQGEAFF; CDR3 DNA: TGTGCCAGCAGCGGTCAGGGTGAAGCTTTCTTT
D gene: TRBD1; V gene: TRBV13; CDR3 length: 14; J gene: TRBJ1-1; clone size: many; CDR3 protein: CAGRRTGQNTEAFF; CDR3 DNA: TGTGCCGGCCGAAGGACAGGCCAGAACACTGAAGCTTTCTTT
D gene: TRBD1; V gene: TRBV20-1; CDR3 length: 16; J gene: TRBJ2-1; clone size: medium-sized; CDR3 protein: CSAYDQDRGGWNEQFF; CDR3 DNA: TGCAGTGCTTACGACCAGGACAGGGGAGGGTGGAATGAGCAGTTCTTC
D gene: NA; V gene: TRBV6-5; CDR3 length: 13; J gene: TRBJ1-4; clone size: many; CDR3 protein: CASSYRSVEKLFF; CDR3 DNA: TGTGCCAGCAGTTACCGTTCGGTCGAAAAACTGTTTTTT
D gene: TRBD1; V gene: TRBV6-1; CDR3 length: 15; J gene: TRBJ2-7; clone size: NA; CDR3 protein: CASRGTGTGDYEQYF; CDR3 DNA: TGTGCCAGCAGGGGGACCGGGACAGGGGACTACGAGCAGTACTTC
D gene: TRBD1; V gene: TRBV19; CDR3 length: 16; J gene: TRBJ2-2; clone size: many; CDR3 protein: CASSIGTGTFDRELFF; CDR3 DNA: TGTGCCAGTAGTATCGGGACAGGGACATTTGATAGGGAGCTGTTTTTT
D gene: NA; V gene: TRBV7-3; CDR3 length: 12; J gene: TRBJ2-2; clone size: many; CDR3 protein: CASGTRGGELFF; CDR3 DNA: TGTGCCAGCGGGACGAGGGGAGGGGAGCTGTTTTTT
D gene: NA; V gene: TRBV29-1; CDR3 length: 13; J gene: TRBJ2-5; clone size: many; CDR3 protein: CSVDGVLVETQYF; CDR3 DNA: TGCAGCGTTGATGGAGTTCTGGTGGAGACCCAGTACTTC
D gene: NA; V gene: TRBV19; CDR3 length: 16; J gene: TRBJ2-7; clone size: NA; CDR3 protein: CASSMLGALRPYEQYF; CDR3 DNA: TGTGCCAGTAGTATGTTGGGGGCTCTACGCCCCTACGAGCAGTACTTC
D gene: TRBD1; V gene: TRBV6-6; CDR3 length: 18; J gene: TRBJ1-5; clone size: few; CDR3 protein: CASSWKPTGIRSNQPQHF; CDR3 DNA: TGTGCCAGCAGTTGGAAACCGACAGGGATCAGGAGCAATCAGCCCCAGCATTTT
D gene: TRBD2; V gene: TRBV7-2; CDR3 length: 16; J gene: TRBJ2-1; clone size: many; CDR3 protein: CASSFSGTSFNNEQFF; CDR3 DNA: TGTGCCAGCAGCTTCTCAGGGACTAGTTTCAACAATGAGCAGTTCTTC
D gene: TRBD2; V gene: TRBV18; CDR3 length: 16; J gene: TRBJ2-1; clone size: many; CDR3 protein: CASSPRATSGRYEQFF; CDR3 DNA: TGTGCCAGCTCACCCCGGGCGACTAGCGGGAGGTATGAGCAGTTCTTC
D gene: TRBD1; V gene: TRBV4-3; CDR3 length: 15; J gene: TRBJ1-6; clone size: many; CDR3 protein: CASSQDRGQNSPLHF; CDR3 DNA: TGCGCCAGCAGCCAAGACAGGGGGCAGAATTCACCCCTCCACTTT
D gene: TRBD2; V gene: TRBV5-6; CDR3 length: 19; J gene: TRBJ2-1; clone size: NA; CDR3 protein: CASSSLGLAGPSSYNEQFF; CDR3 DNA: TGTGCCAGCAGCTCACTGGGGCTAGCGGGGCCCAGCTCCTACAATGAGCAGTTCTTC
D gene: NA; V gene: TRBV20-1; CDR3 length: 13; J gene: TRBJ1-2; clone size: many; CDR3 protein: CSAREGHLYGYTF; CDR3 DNA: TGCAGTGCTAGAGAGGGACATCTTTATGGCTACACCTTC
D gene: TRBD1; V gene: TRBV7-6; CDR3 length: 16; J gene: TRBJ2-1; clone size: many; CDR3 protein: CASSSADRLSPNEQFF; CDR3 DNA: TGTGCCAGCAGCTCAGCGGACAGGCTTTCTCCGAATGAGCAGTTCTTC
D gene: TRBD1; V gene: TRBV20-1; CDR3 length: 13; J gene: TRBJ1-1; clone size: many; CDR3 protein: CSGATGANTEAFF; CDR3 DNA: TGCAGTGGAGCGACAGGGGCGAACACTGAAGCTTTCTTT
D gene: NA; V gene: TRBV24-1; CDR3 length: 12; J gene: TRBJ2-2; clone size: NA; CDR3 protein: CATSQGHGELFF; CDR3 DNA: TGTGCCACCAGTCAGGGTCACGGGGAGCTGTTTTTT
D gene: NA; V gene: TRBV11-2; CDR3 length: 15; J gene: TRBJ1-4; clone size: NA; CDR3 protein: CASSRRAGVNEKLFF; CDR3 DNA: TGTGCCAGCAGCCGTAGGGCAGGGGTTAATGAAAAACTGTTTTTT